This T cell receptor beta chain was retrieved from a study of T cell responses to AZD1222 COVID-19 vaccine. Libraries were prepared by immunoSEQ multiplex PCR; TCRdb keeps only in-frame clonotypes and omits some of them. The table records 70,000 or so clones, 87% of them present only once. As to this clone: Its target is not known. At one end the junction does not follow the germline gene, possibly because of a read error.

This CDR3 comprises 12 residues. Germline loops: CDR1 SSHAT, CDR2 FNYEAQ (reference sequence). Findings of the study overall: At 160-218 and 743-854, vaccine-associated CD4 TCRs were dominant, and they spanned spike. Recipients of two AZD1222 doses showed rising Spike-specific TCR breadth and depth.

This receptor was identified in an adult in good health. The rearrangement links TRBV7-7 to TRBJ2-2, with a weak D call TRBD2 (5 bases). Here the sequenced sample was peripheral blood, taken on day 0 of AZD1222 vaccination. DNA of the CDR3: TGTGCTAGCAGCCGGGAATCCGGGGAGCTGTTTTTT. Translating it yields CASSRESGELFF.